One sample yielded the 32 T cell receptor beta chains listed below, sequenced in a study of blood T cell repertoires in COVID-19 (dated by TCRdb to about 2020). Library preparation used the immunoSEQ multiplex PCR assay. In its TCRdb copy, this immuneACCESS table keeps in-frame sequences only and misses some clones. Where compared with another copy, unresolved V genes explain less than half of these, and the others have no known cause. This sample holds 390,000 or so clones; about nine tenths were observed only once. The ten largest clones capture roughly 1.4% of the sample. The source material was peripheral blood. These receptors were collected from a woman aged 30 to 39 with active or convalescent COVID-19.

The J gene is TRBJ1-3, the V gene TRBV10-3, with 8 nucleotides matching TRBD1. V was clipped by 2 bases and J by 4 bases; unmatched bases: 10. The CDR3 is made up of 17 amino acids. The germline V gene encodes CDR1 ENHRY and CDR2 SYGVKD. The CDR3: CAISEDLTRGLGNTIYF. CDR3 DNA: TGTGCCATCAGTGAGGACCTGACCAGGGGGCTGGGAAACACCATATATTTT.

This clone is a singleton in its sample. The V call is TRBV6-6, the J call TRBJ1-1, with a possible D match to TRBD1 (6 bases). V dropped 3 bases and J dropped 8 bases, with 13 bases sitting between them. Germline V gene data show CDR1 as MNHNY and CDR2 as SVGAGI (reference sequence). The CDR3 length is 13 residues. The CDR3 loop is CASSYDPGTEAFF. The CDR3, as DNA: TGTGCCAGCAGTTATGACCCCGGGACAGAAGCTTTCTTT.

This rearrangement joins TRBV7-6 to TRBJ2-7, with TRBD2 as a possible D gene (6 bases). The germline V gene has CDR1 SGHVS and CDR2 FNYEAQ. This CDR3 has 17 amino acids. The V end lost 0 bases, the J end lost 2 bases, and 17 bases lay between the germline ends. The CDR3 sequence: CASSLAGGWAGTYEQYF. The CDR3 DNA reads TGTGCCAGCAGCTTAGCGGGGGGATGGGCTGGGACCTACGAGCAGTACTTC.

The chain recombines TRBV28 with TRBJ2-2; 10 nucleotides match TRBD2. CDR1 is MDHEN, CDR2 SYDVKM, per germline. The CDR3 runs 17 residues. V trimming: 4 bases; J trimming: 2 bases; junction bases outside the gene matches: 7. CDR3 in amino acids: CASSYPTSGINTGELFF. The CDR3 DNA sequence: TGTGCCAGCAGTTACCCCACTAGCGGGATCAACACCGGGGAGCTGTTTTTT. Looking up the rest from reference TRBV28 and TRBJ2-2 gives the full variable domain: DVKVTQSSRYLVKRTGEKVFLECVQDMDHENMFWYRQDPGLGLRLIYFSYDVKMKEKGDIPEGYSVSREKKERFSLILESASTNQTSMYLCASSYPTSGINTGELFFGEGSRLTVL.

The chain uses TRBV6-5 and TRBJ2-5; TRBD1 agrees at 12 bases. The CDR3 has 14 residues. With 6 bases clipped from V and 9 bases from J, the junction kept 8 bases outside the gene matches. Looked up from germline, CDR1 is MNHEY and CDR2 is SVGAGI. Here the CDR3 reads CASRSGTGGISQYF. CDR3 coding DNA: TGTGCCAGCAGGTCCGGGACAGGGGGCATTTCCCAGTACTTC.

The chain couples TRBV7-9 to TRBJ2-1; the match to TRBD2 covers 9 bases. CDR3 length: 17 residues. With 4 bases clipped from V and 8 bases from J, the junction kept 15 bases outside the gene matches. Germline CDR1 and CDR2: SEHNR and FQNEAQ (reference sequence). Written as DNA, the CDR3 is TGTGCCAGCAGCTCGTACCCTGGGACTAGCTCTCCTCATGAGCAGTTCTTC. Protein product: CASSSYPGTSSPHEQFF.

This chain connects TRBV3-1 (or the pseudogene TRBV3-2) to TRBJ2-3, with D tentatively TRBD2 (5 bases). Per the germline V gene, CDR1 is LGHDT and CDR2 is YNNKEL (reference sequence). The CDR3 contains 15 residues. V shed 4 bases and J shed 2 bases, with 13 bases lying between them. This CDR3 is CASSPSGIDTDTQYF. The CDR3 DNA follows: TGTGCCAGCAGCCCTTCGGGGATTGACACAGATACGCAGTATTTT.

The chain recombines TRBV4-2 with TRBJ1-2; TRBD1 matches 9 bases. The germline V gene has CDR1 LGHNA and CDR2 YNFKEQ. Germline trimming cut 4 bases from V and 14 bases from J; bases unmatched to any gene: 17. This CDR3 region has 15 residues. The CDR3 DNA follows: TGTGCCAGCAGCCCATATCAAACCACGACAGGGGGAATTACCTTC. As protein: CASSPYQTTTGGITF.

The chain is built from TRBV3-1 (or the pseudogene TRBV3-2) and TRBJ1-3; D ambiguous. V was trimmed by 2 bases and J by 3 bases, leaving 14 bases between them. The CDR3 runs 16 residues. The germline V gene has CDR1 LGHDT and CDR2 YNNKEL (reference sequence). The CDR3 DNA follows: TGTGCCAGCAGCCAACAGGCCAGATCCTTTGGAAACACCATATATTTT. It codes for CASSQQARSFGNTIYF.

The V gene is TRBV7-2, the J gene TRBJ1-1, with TRBD1 identical over 8 bases. CDR1 and CDR2 (germline): SGHTA, FQGNSA. V lost 5 bases to trimming and J lost 4 bases; unmatched junction nucleotides: 9. This CDR3 has 15 amino acids. CDR3 sequence: CASSTLTGDGTEAFF. As DNA, the CDR3 is TGTGCCAGCAGCACACTGACAGGGGATGGCACTGAAGCTTTCTTT.

This chain links TRBV10-3 with TRBJ1-2; D not resolved. Trimming cost V 3 bases and J 4 bases, with 6 bases left between them. The CDR3 sequence is 12 residues long. Per germline, CDR1 ENHRY and CDR2 SYGVKD. The CDR3 reads CAISDGLYGYTF. The CDR3 region has the DNA TGTGCCATCAGTGATGGCCTCTATGGCTACACCTTC.

The chain joins TRBV7-8 to TRBJ2-5; 7 bases are shared with TRBD2. Germline values: CDR1 SGHVS, CDR2 FQNEAQ. The CDR3 consists of 16 residues. The trim removed 5 bases at V and 0 bases at J, leaving 9 bases unmatched. The CDR3 is CASSPVGGRYQETQYF. The CDR3 DNA follows: TGTGCCAGCAGCCCCGTCGGGGGGAGGTACCAAGAGACCCAGTACTTC. The complete variable domain, with remaining parts taken from reference TRBV7-8 and TRBJ2-5, reads GAGVSQSPRYKVAKRGQDVALRCDPISGHVSLFWYQQALGQGPEFLTYFQNEAQLDKSGLPSDRFFAERPEGSVSTLKIQRTQQEDSAVYLCASSPVGGRYQETQYFGPGTRLLVL.

This clone was detected only a few times. The rearrangement links TRBV4-1 to TRBJ1-1; 8 positions match TRBD1. The CDR3 sequence is 16 residues long. CDR1 and CDR2 (germline): MGHRA, YSYEKL. The ends lost 1 base at V and 0 bases at J; junction bases unmatched: 4. The DNA of the CDR3 is TGCGCCAGCAGCCAAGGGCAGGGGGCAGTGAACACTGAAGCTTTCTTT. Protein: CASSQGQGAVNTEAFF.

The CDR3 is CASSKSQGQLNYSSGNAIYF. CDR3 DNA sequence: TGTGCCAGCAGCAAAAGTCAAGGACAGCTAAATTACTCCTCTGGAAACGCCATATATTTT. The rearrangement uses TRBV21-1 and TRBJ1-3; the table's D call, TRBD1, has no DNA check behind it. TRBV21-1 is tagged as a pseudogene. The CDR3 loop spans 20 amino acids.

The chain joins TRBV11-2 to TRBJ2-7; 7 positions match TRBD2. Trimming at V came to 0 bases and at J to 4 bases, leaving 9 bases not matched to a gene. CDR1 and CDR2 from the germline V gene are SGHAT and FQNNGV. The CDR3 is 16 amino acids. The CDR3 sequence: CASSLDLGLADYEQYF. CDR3 in DNA: TGTGCCAGCAGCTTAGATCTCGGTCTAGCGGATTACGAGCAGTACTTC. Filled out from reference TRBV11-2 and TRBJ2-7, the complete variable domain reads EAGVAQSPRYKIIEKRQSVAFWCNPISGHATLYWYQQILGQGPKLLIQFQNNGVVDDSQLPKDRFSAERLKGVDSTLKIQPAKLEDSAVYLCASSLDLGLADYEQYFGPGTRLTVT.

CDR3: CASSSPGNGYTF. Here the CDR3 DNA reads TGTGCCAGCAGTTCCCCAGGGAATGGCTACACCTTC. The chain employs TRBV6-5 and TRBJ1-2, with D perhaps matching TRBD1 (5 bases). CDR1 is MNHEY and CDR2 is SVGAGI in the germline V gene. V was cut by 4 bases and J by 6 bases, with 9 bases left in between. This CDR3 region has 12 residues.

This chain joins TRBV3-1 (or the pseudogene TRBV3-2) and TRBJ2-1; D remains unclear. The CDR3 covers 15 residues. V lost 1 base to trimming and J lost 5 bases, with 12 bases between them. Germline CDR1 is LGHDT and CDR2 is YNNKEL (reference sequence). CDR3 sequence: CASSQVSGFNNEQFF. CDR3 coding DNA: TGTGCCAGCAGCCAAGTATCCGGGTTCAACAATGAGCAGTTCTTC.

J is TRBJ1-5 and V is TRBV18; tentatively, D is TRBD1 (6 bases). Germline values: CDR1 KGHSH, CDR2 LQKENI. The length of the CDR3 is 18 residues. The V end was cut by 0 bases, the J end by 5 bases, with 20 bases between. The CDR3 region has the DNA TGTGCCAGCTCACCACCTAATAACAGGGTAAAGGAGGATCAGCCCCAGCATTTT. Encoded protein: CASSPPNNRVKEDQPQHF.

Concerning this clone itself: The sample holds other DNA sequences that translate to the same CDR3. The rearrangement uses TRBV4-1 and TRBJ2-7; 13 bases line up with TRBD2. CDR1 is MGHRA and CDR2 is YSYEKL in the germline V gene. This CDR3 is 17 amino acids long. The ends lost 4 bases at V and 4 bases at J; junction bases unmatched: 10. CDR3 region: CASSLSGTSGAPYEQYF. The CDR3 DNA is TGCGCCAGCAGCCTTTCCGGGACTAGCGGGGCCCCGTACGAGCAGTACTTC.

The chain recombines TRBV15 with TRBJ2-3; TRBD1 might be the D (5 bases). Germline-derived CDR1 and CDR2 are LNHNV and YYDKDF (reference sequence). Trimming pared 3 bases from V and 0 bases from J, leaving 13 bases between. This CDR3 is 16 amino acids long. The chain's CDR3 is CATSSQGEGSTDTQYF. In nucleotides, the CDR3 is TGTGCCACCAGCAGCCAAGGGGAAGGGAGCACAGATACGCAGTATTTT.

The chain employs TRBV15 and TRBJ2-5; TRBD2 matches 8 bases. CDR3 length: 16 amino acids. The V gene's germline CDR1 is LNHNV and CDR2 YYDKDF (reference sequence). V dropped 5 bases and J dropped 1; count of bases not matched to a gene: 9. The CDR3 DNA reads as TGTGCCACCAGCCCCCGCGTCAGCGGGGGCCAAGAGACCCAGTACTTC. Protein: CATSPRVSGGQETQYF. Using reference TRBV15 and TRBJ2-5 for the parts outside the CDR3, the full variable domain is DAMVIQNPRYQVTQFGKPVTLSCSQTLNHNVMYWYQQKSSQAPKLLFHYYDKDFNNEADTPDNFQSRRPNTSFCFLDIRSPGLGDTAMYLCATSPRVSGGQETQYFGPGTRLLVL.

V and J are TRBV3-1 (or the pseudogene TRBV3-2) and TRBJ1-2; 11 bases agree with TRBD1. Germline assignment: CDR1 LGHDT and CDR2 YNNKEL (reference sequence). V lost 4 bases to trimming and J lost 6 bases; unmatched junction nucleotides: 10. The CDR3 is 16 amino acids. In nucleotides, the CDR3 is TGTGCCAGCAGCCGTGGGACAGGGGGTGAATTGGATGGCTACACCTTC. This sequence encodes CASSRGTGGELDGYTF.

V usage is TRBV3-1 (or the pseudogene TRBV3-2) and J usage is TRBJ2-1; 14 bases line up with TRBD2. The junction had 5 bases not matched to a gene; V was cut back by 6 bases and J by 7 bases. CDR1 and CDR2 (germline): LGHDT, YNNKEL (reference sequence). There are 15 residues in the CDR3. CDR3 in DNA: TGTGCCAGCAGTCTGACTAGCGGGGGGGCAAATGAGCAGTTCTTC. Translation gives CASSLTSGGANEQFF.

This sequence joins TRBV19 and TRBJ1-2; 8 positions agree with TRBD1. CDR1 LNHDA and CDR2 SQIVND come from the germline V gene (reference sequence). The J segment lost 2 bases and the V segment lost 7 bases, leaving 6 bases of the junction unmatched. This CDR3 has 14 amino acids. DNA of the CDR3: TGTGCCAGTACCAGGGGGCGGTTAAACTATGGCTACACCTTC. This gives the protein CASTRGRLNYGYTF.

As regards this clone: This sample also contains other DNA sequences that code for the same CDR3. The rearrangement links TRBV6-5 to TRBJ2-3; D is perhaps TRBD1 (6 bases). Between the trimmed V and J ends, which lost 0 bases and 2 bases, there was a span of 9 bases. There are 15 residues in the CDR3. Germline CDR1 MNHEY, CDR2 SVGAGI. In DNA form, the CDR3 reads TGTGCCAGCAGTTACTCCGGACAGCCCACAGATACGCAGTATTTT. Amino acid sequence: CASSYSGQPTDTQYF.

In this sample, this clone turned up once. This chain uses TRBV7-9 with TRBJ1-2, with D hard to call. CDR1 is SEHNR, CDR2 FQNEAQ, per germline (reference sequence). Trimming shortened V by 8 bases and J by 3 bases, and 16 bases separated the two germline ends. The CDR3 is 14 amino acids. The CDR3 loop reads CASSRRADDYGYTF. The CDR3 DNA follows: TGTGCCAGCTCCCGGCGGGCGGACGACTATGGCTACACCTTC.

The rearrangement uses TRBV29-1 and TRBJ2-3; 10 bases agree with TRBD2. Germline assignment: CDR1 SQVTM and CDR2 ANQGSEA. V lost 6 bases to trimming and J lost 3 bases; unmatched junction nucleotides: 9. This CDR3 is 15 amino acids long. The CDR3 nucleotides are TGCAGCGTCCAAACTAGCGGGGTTACTACAGATACGCAGTATTTT. This encodes CSVQTSGVTTDTQYF.

V gene TRBV29-1 combines with J gene TRBJ2-3; no clear D gene. This CDR3 has 11 residues. Trimming removed 3 bases at V and 2 bases at J, with 3 bases between. The germline V gene encodes CDR1 SQVTM and CDR2 ANQGSEA. Here the CDR3 reads CSVDYTDTQYF. Written as DNA, the CDR3 is TGCAGCGTTGACTACACAGATACGCAGTATTTT.

This clone came up a few times. V and J are TRBV4-1 and TRBJ2-7, with TRBD2 matching over 8 bases. This CDR3 has 17 amino acids. CDR1 MGHRA and CDR2 YSYEKL come from the germline V gene. V gave up 0 bases and J gave up 0 bases; unmatched junction bases: 7. The CDR3 here is CASSQDFRLAFSYEQYF. The CDR3 DNA sequence: TGCGCCAGCAGCCAAGATTTCCGACTAGCGTTCTCCTACGAGCAGTACTTC.

In its sample, this clone was seen a few times. J is TRBJ1-3 and V is TRBV18; 9 bases agree with TRBD1. Unmatched junction bases numbered 15, after V lost 6 bases and J lost 0 bases. The CDR3 runs to 19 residues. The V gene's germline CDR1 is KGHSH and CDR2 LQKENI. The CDR3 DNA follows: TGTGCCAGCTCTCAGACAGGGGGACGGATGACGAGCTCTGGAAACACCATATATTTT. Its protein product is CASSQTGGRMTSSGNTIYF.

CDR3 residues: CASSPSGEDTQYF. DNA for the CDR3: TGTGCCAGCAGCCCCTCAGGGGAGGATACGCAGTATTTT. V gene TRBV3-1 (or the pseudogene TRBV3-2) combines with J gene TRBJ2-3; the D gene is possibly TRBD1 (6 bases). This CDR3 comprises 13 residues. V was trimmed by 4 bases and J by 6 bases, leaving 11 bases between them. The germline CDR1 and CDR2 sequences are LGHDT and YNNKEL (reference sequence).

CDR3 in amino acids: CASSPRGQNSPLHF. CDR3 nucleotide sequence: TGCGCCAGCAGCCCGAGGGGACAGAATTCACCCCTCCACTTT. The chain uses TRBV5-1 and TRBJ1-6; 7 nucleotides match TRBD1. Trimming removed 4 bases from V and 7 bases from J; junction bases left unmatched: 5. This CDR3 contains 14 residues. Germline V CDR1 and CDR2: SGHRS, YFSETQ.